A selection of T cell receptor beta chains follows, all from one sample in a study of cytomegalovirus exposure and HLA in healthy donors. Here immunoSEQ multiplex PCR was the method, and the copy in TCRdb shows in-frame clones only, minus some. The sample holds 250,000 to 350,000 clones, about 80% seen once. The specimen was PBMCs. These receptors came from a girl aged 2 to 10 in good health and CMV-seronegative. CDR3s include the opening cysteine and the closing phenylalanine or tryptophan. D genes are given only for firm matches. Clone size, where shown, is once, few, many, or a class for clones that have expanded.

size: NA; D: TRBD2; J: TRBJ2-1; V: TRBV6-1; CDR3: CASIDGTSGLSGQFF; DNA: TGTGCCAGCATAGACGGGACTAGCGGCCTGAGCGGGCAGTTCTTC
size: NA; D: TRBD1; J: TRBJ1-1; V: TRBV6-5; CDR3: CASSGQGSRKAFF; DNA: TGTGCCAGCTCGGGACAGGGGAGTAGGAAAGCTTTCTTT
size: NA; D: TRBD2; J: TRBJ2-1; V: TRBV7-2; CDR3: CASSDRTSGYNEQFF; DNA: TGTGCCAGCAGCGATCGGACTAGCGGGTACAATGAGCAGTTCTTC
size: NA; D: NA; J: TRBJ1-1; V: TRBV28; CDR3: CASVPPRGPSSTEAFF; DNA: TGTGCCAGCGTCCCTCCAAGAGGTCCCTCGTCCACTGAAGCTTTCTTT
size: NA; D: NA; J: TRBJ1-5; V: TRBV5-5; CDR3: CASSFERGFRQPQHF; DNA: TGTGCCAGCAGCTTTGAAAGGGGTTTTCGTCAGCCCCAGCATTTT
size: NA; D: TRBD1; J: TRBJ1-3; V: TRBV18; CDR3: CASSRGQGAGNTIYF; DNA: TGTGCCAGCTCACGCGGACAGGGGGCTGGAAACACCATATATTTT
size: NA; D: NA; J: TRBJ1-3; V: TRBV6-5; CDR3: CASSYTGYGNTIYF; DNA: TGTGCCAGCAGTTACACAGGGTATGGAAACACCATATATTTT
size: once; D: NA; J: TRBJ1-5; V: TRBV7-8; CDR3: CASSEGTNQPQHF; DNA: TGTGCCAGCAGTGAAGGGACAAATCAGCCCCAGCATTTT
size: few; D: NA; J: TRBJ2-7; V: TRBV10-1; CDR3: CASSPGLDEQYF; DNA: TGCGCCAGCAGCCCAGGGTTGGACGAGCAGTACTTC
size: NA; D: TRBD2; J: TRBJ2-1; V: TRBV28; CDR3: CASSPSGATYNEQFF; DNA: TGTGCCAGCTCCCCTAGCGGGGCAACCTACAATGAGCAGTTCTTC
size: NA; D: TRBD1; J: TRBJ2-3; V: TRBV7-3; CDR3: CASSLKGGTTDTQYF; DNA: TGTGCCAGCAGCCTCAAAGGGGGCACCACAGATACGCAGTATTTT
size: NA; D: TRBD1; J: TRBJ2-3; V: TRBV28; CDR3: CASSFEGATAYTDTQYF; DNA: TGTGCCAGCAGTTTTGAGGGGGCCACCGCTTACACAGATACGCAGTATTTT
size: once; D: TRBD1; J: TRBJ2-7; V: TRBV19; CDR3: CASSWTGAEQYF; DNA: TGTGCCAGTAGTTGGACAGGGGCCGAGCAGTACTTC
size: NA; D: TRBD2; J: TRBJ2-3; V: TRBV29-1; CDR3: CSATWGGRLRTDTQYF; DNA: TGCAGCGCTACCTGGGGAGGGAGGTTAAGGACAGATACGCAGTATTTT
size: NA; D: TRBD2; J: TRBJ2-7; V: TRBV27; CDR3: CASRRGLAGLGYEQYF; DNA: TGTGCCAGCAGGCGGGGACTAGCGGGATTGGGCTACGAGCAGTACTTC
size: NA; D: TRBD1; J: TRBJ1-2; V: TRBV6-1; CDR3: CASSGWGDREHYGYTF; DNA: TGTGCCAGCAGTGGATGGGGGGACAGGGAACACTATGGCTACACCTTC
size: NA; D: NA; J: TRBJ2-7; V: TRBV2; CDR3: CASSEVTRYEQYF; DNA: TGTGCCAGCAGTGAAGTAACTCGCTACGAGCAGTACTTC
size: once; D: NA; J: TRBJ2-3; V: TRBV7-2; CDR3: CASSPLVVRDTQYF; DNA: TGTGCCAGCAGCCCTCTCGTTGTGCGGGATACGCAGTATTTT
size: NA; D: NA; J: TRBJ1-1; V: TRBV6-5; CDR3: CASSYRGYGTEAFF; DNA: TGTGCCAGCAGTTACAGGGGCTACGGCACTGAAGCTTTCTTT
size: NA; D: NA; J: TRBJ1-2; V: TRBV27; CDR3: CASSPGYGYTF; DNA: TGTGCCAGCAGTCCAGGGTATGGCTACACCTTC
size: NA; D: TRBD2; J: TRBJ2-1; V: TRBV10-2; CDR3: CASREGGGLVNEQFF; DNA: TGCGCCAGCAGAGAGGGGGGGGGACTAGTCAATGAGCAGTTCTTC
size: NA; D: NA; J: TRBJ2-1; V: TRBV5-1; CDR3: CASSLRRMGGYGNNEQFF; DNA: TGCGCCAGCAGCTTGCGTAGGATGGGGGGTTACGGGAACAATGAGCAGTTCTTC
size: NA; D: TRBD1; J: TRBJ2-7; V: TRBV19; CDR3: CASSVTGTGLYEQYF; DNA: TGTGCCAGTAGTGTTACCGGGACAGGGTTGTACGAGCAGTACTTC
size: once; D: NA; J: TRBJ2-2; V: TRBV25-1; CDR3: CASSESLYGDTGELFF; DNA: TGTGCCAGCAGTGAATCATTATACGGGGACACCGGGGAGCTGTTTTTT
size: once; D: NA; J: TRBJ1-1; V: TRBV10-1; CDR3: CATSPGQYTEAFF; DNA: TGCGCCACCTCCCCGGGACAATACACTGAAGCTTTCTTT
size: NA; D: NA; J: TRBJ1-5; V: TRBV6-5; CDR3: CASSLETGAGSQPQHF; DNA: TGTGCCAGCAGTTTGGAAACTGGGGCCGGTAGTCAGCCCCAGCATTTT
size: NA; D: TRBD2; J: TRBJ2-1; V: TRBV14; CDR3: CASSQWSGTSGLTFQGEEFF; DNA: TGTGCCAGCAGCCAGTGGTCCGGGACTAGCGGGCTTACCTTCCAGGGGGAGGAGTTCTTC
size: NA; D: TRBD2; J: TRBJ2-1; V: TRBV5-1; CDR3: CASSPASGSSNEQFF; DNA: TGCGCCAGCAGCCCAGCAAGCGGGAGCTCCAATGAGCAGTTCTTC
size: NA; D: TRBD2; J: TRBJ2-5; V: TRBV27; CDR3: CASNQAGGSETQYF; DNA: TGTGCCAGCAATCAAGCGGGGGGGTCGGAGACCCAGTACTTC
size: NA; D: NA; J: TRBJ1-1; V: TRBV5-1; CDR3: CASHRTANTEAFF; DNA: TGCGCCAGCCACAGGACAGCAAACACTGAAGCTTTCTTT
size: NA; D: TRBD2; J: TRBJ2-7; V: TRBV7-3; CDR3: CASSLGSGGYEQYF; DNA: TGTGCCAGCAGCTTAGGTAGCGGGGGCTACGAGCAGTACTTC
size: NA; D: NA; J: TRBJ1-3; V: TRBV2; CDR3: CASPRVEGNTIYF; DNA: TGTGCCAGTCCGAGGGTTGAGGGAAACACCATATATTTT
size: NA; D: NA; J: TRBJ2-7; V: TRBV7-8; CDR3: CASSQKRVHEQYF; DNA: TGTGCCAGCAGCCAAAAGCGGGTCCACGAGCAGTACTTC
size: NA; D: NA; J: TRBJ1-1; V: TRBV6-5; CDR3: CASSSGATEAFF; DNA: TGTGCCAGCAGTTCAGGGGCCACTGAAGCTTTCTTT
size: NA; D: TRBD1; J: TRBJ1-1; V: TRBV30; CDR3: CAWSVPGTGITEAFF; DNA: TGTGCCTGGAGTGTACCCGGGACAGGGATCACTGAAGCTTTCTTT
size: NA; D: NA; J: TRBJ1-1; V: TRBV7-9; CDR3: CSSSPRQKDGDTEAFF; DNA: TGTTCCAGCAGCCCCCGCCAAAAGGACGGGGACACTGAAGCTTTCTTT